This paragraph reports one T cell receptor (beta chain). The data were taken from a study of identical twins. Germline V gene sequence: CDR1 SGHTA, CDR2 FQGNSA. V lost 4 bases and J lost 5, with 8 bases in between. The CDR3 is 12 amino acids. MiXCR, applied by TCRdb to the 5' RACE reads, yields one record per CDR3 protein. The sample has over 600,000 distinct CDR3 sequences; about 20% are singletons. These same data were also listed under a study on T cells expressing NK-cell markers. That work contributes: Several experiments employed an anti-gamma-delta TCR antibody to confine sorting to alpha-beta TCR T cells.

The chain has TRBV7-2 and TRBJ2-5; D is unresolved. The receptor was isolated from a woman between 18 and 30 years old in good health. The sequencing sample was made of PBMCs. CDR3 DNA sequence: TGTGCCAGCAGCTCCTACGGGGAGACCCAGTACTTC. Residues: CASSSYGETQYF.